The 20 T cell receptor beta chains reported below all come from one sample, sequenced in a study of response to subunit inactivated influenza vaccine. TCRdb itself ran the RT-PCR reads through MiXCR, one entry per CDR3 protein. The sample has hundreds of thousands of distinct CDR3 sequences, about 11% seen once. This specimen consisted of PBMCs from blood, obtained on the day of vaccination. These receptors all come from a man aged 50-60 years who received an inactivated influenza vaccine.

This clonotype was observed many times. The J gene is TRBJ2-3, the V gene TRBV7-2; D perhaps matches TRBD1 (6 bases). Trimming took off 1 base at V and 4 bases at J, with 15 bases between the two ends. The CDR3 runs to 16 residues. Per the germline V gene, CDR1 is SGHTA and CDR2 is FQGNSA. The CDR3 loop is CASSLVGTTGADTQYF. The CDR3 DNA follows: TGTGCCAGCAGCTTAGTGGGGACAACTGGGGCAGATACGCAGTATTTT.

The chain recombines TRBV7-2 with TRBJ2-1; D may be TRBD1 (6 bases). The V gene's germline CDR1 is SGHTA and CDR2 FQGNSA. The V gene lost 5 bases and the J gene lost 8 bases, with 19 bases spanning the gap. The CDR3 runs 15 residues. The CDR3 loop is CASSGGAFRGDEQFF. The CDR3 DNA sequence: TGTGCCAGCAGCGGCGGTGCCTTCAGGGGCGATGAGCAGTTCTTC.

The genes are TRBV10-3 and TRBJ2-5; 11 nucleotides match TRBD1. V gave up 6 bases and J gave up 3 bases; unmatched junction bases: 3. The CDR3 totals 14 residues. The germline V gene encodes CDR1 ENHRY and CDR2 SYGVKD. CDR3 bases: TGTGCCATCAGGGGGGGACAGGGGGAAGAGACCCAGTACTTC. Protein product: CAIRGGQGEETQYF.

In this sample, this clonotype turned up once. The chain employs TRBV6-2 or TRBV6-3 and TRBJ2-1; D possibly corresponds to TRBD2 (6 bases). V was cut by 2 bases and J by 6 bases, with 23 bases left in between. From germline, CDR1 is MNHEY and CDR2 SVGEGT. The CDR3 spans 18 residues. The CDR3 DNA sequence: TGTGCCAGCAGTTACCCCGCTTACGGTAGCGGAATCCGCAATGAGCAGTTCTTC. Its protein is CASSYPAYGSGIRNEQFF.

This clonotype has only a few counts. The genes are TRBV12-3 or TRBV12-4 and TRBJ2-7; D call uncertain. Trimming removed 1 base at V and 2 bases at J, with 12 bases between. This CDR3 has 15 amino acids. The CDR3 loop is CASSLGRPPTYEQYF. As DNA, the CDR3 is TGTGCCAGCAGTTTAGGCCGCCCGCCAACCTACGAGCAGTACTTC.

In this sample, this clonotype turned up a few times. The chain couples TRBV7-8 to TRBJ2-1; D not resolved. Trimming removed 5 bases from V and 8 bases from J, with 16 bases in between. Germline CDR1 reads SGHVS; CDR2 reads FQNEAQ. The CDR3 covers 14 residues. In nucleotides, the CDR3 is TGTGCCAGCAGCCCCGGGTTAGCCGGCTATGAGCAGTTCTTC. The encoded protein is CASSPGLAGYEQFF.

The chain uses TRBV5-1 and TRBJ2-1; weak D call: TRBD1 (6 bases). With 0 bases removed from V and 4 bases from J, the gap between germline ends came to 11 bases. This CDR3 has 15 residues. Germline CDR1 SGHRS, CDR2 YFSETQ. The DNA for the CDR3 is TGCGCCAGCAGCTTGGGGGGGCGGCCTTACAATGAGCAGTTCTTC. Residues: CASSLGGRPYNEQFF.

This clonotype was counted many times. Compared with germline, one end of the junction differs, possibly owing to a read error. This chain joins TRBV7-9 and TRBJ2-5, with TRBD2 as a possible D gene (5 bases). Germline V CDR1 and CDR2: SEHNR, FQNEAQ (reference sequence). The CDR3 spans 16 residues. The CDR3 reads CASTLGSKIGGETQYF. The CDR3 region has the DNA TGTGCCAGCACCTTAGGATCGAAAATAGGAGGAGAGACCCAGTACTTC.

The chain couples TRBV4-1 to TRBJ2-3, with TRBD2 identical over 10 bases. Trimming took 4 bases from V and 4 from J; bases not matched to a gene: 5. The CDR3 has 15 residues. CDR1 MGHRA and CDR2 YSYEKL come from the germline V gene. CDR3 bases: TGCGCCAGCAGCCCCGGGACTAGCGATTCAGATACGCAGTATTTT. It is translated as CASSPGTSDSDTQYF.

The rearrangement links TRBV5-1 to TRBJ1-3; perhaps TRBD1 as D (5 bases). Germline V gene sequence: CDR1 SGHRS, CDR2 YFSETQ. The V and J ends lost 5 bases and 1 base respectively, with 13 bases between them. The CDR3 spans 15 residues. The chain's CDR3 is CASRQDSVSGNTIYF. DNA for the CDR3: TGCGCCAGCAGGCAAGACAGCGTTTCTGGAAACACCATATATTTT.

The chain employs TRBV5-1 and TRBJ2-5, with 10 bases identical to TRBD1. The CDR3 runs to 15 residues. Germline V gene sequence: CDR1 SGHRS, CDR2 YFSETQ. V lost 0 bases to trimming and J lost 4 bases; unmatched junction nucleotides: 3. CDR3 region: CASSLAGQGGETQYF. CDR3 nucleotides: TGCGCCAGCAGCTTGGCCGGACAGGGGGGAGAGACCCAGTACTTC.

Many counts were recorded for this clonotype. The chain recombines TRBV20-1 with TRBJ2-2; D possibly uses TRBD1 or TRBD2 (6 bases each). The V end was cut by 6 bases, the J end by 6 bases, with 23 bases between. CDR1 and CDR2 (germline): DFQATT, SNEGSKA (reference sequence). This CDR3 is built from 16 residues. The CDR3 DNA sequence: TGCAGTGCGGCTGGGGGGCGCAGGGGATTTCCCGGGGAGCTGTTTTTT. This sequence encodes CSAAGGRRGFPGELFF.

This clonotype was counted many times. The V gene is TRBV11-2, the J gene TRBJ1-1; no firm D call. CDR1 SGHAT and CDR2 FQNNGV come from the germline V gene. Trimming pared 1 base from V and 12 bases from J, leaving 18 bases between. This CDR3 contains 14 residues. This chain's CDR3 is CASSLGGPGRDPFF. The CDR3 DNA sequence: TGTGCCAGCAGCTTAGGAGGGCCGGGTAGGGATCCTTTCTTT.

This clonotype showed up just a few times. The genes are TRBV10-3 and TRBJ2-4; TRBD1 or TRBD2 may be the D gene (5 bases each). Per the germline V gene, CDR1 is ENHRY and CDR2 is SYGVKD. V was pared by 0 bases and J by 6 bases, with 12 bases between. The CDR3 is 15 residues long. This CDR3 reads CAISESISGRNIQYF. The DNA of the CDR3 is TGTGCCATCAGTGAGTCGATTTCAGGGAGAAACATTCAGTACTTC.

The chain combines TRBV4-3 with TRBJ1-1; D is ambiguous. The V end lost 3 bases, the J end lost 6 bases, and 17 bases lay between the germline ends. Per germline, CDR1 LGHNA and CDR2 YSLEER. CDR3 length equals 15 residues. This CDR3 reads CASSHIQEIPSEAFF. The CDR3 DNA is TGCGCCAGCAGCCACATCCAGGAGATCCCCTCTGAAGCTTTCTTT.

The chain couples TRBV4-2 to TRBJ2-5, with 8 bases identical to TRBD1. CDR3 length: 14 amino acids. After removal of 1 base from V and 4 bases from J, the junction contained 2 bases not matched to a gene. CDR1 LGHNA and CDR2 YNFKEQ come from the germline V gene. The CDR3 DNA reads TGTGCCAGCAGCCAAGGGACAGGGTCAGAGACCCAGTACTTC. Its protein is CASSQGTGSETQYF.

In its sample, this clonotype was seen a few times. The rearrangement joins TRBV12-3 or TRBV12-4 to TRBJ2-2; 8 nucleotides match TRBD2. The CDR3 is made up of 16 amino acids. The junction had 11 bases not matched to a gene; V was cut back by 3 bases and J by 8 bases. In nucleotides, the CDR3 is TGTGCCAGCAGTTTCGGGGTAGCGGGATCGTTTGGGGAGCTGTTTTTT. Its translation: CASSFGVAGSFGELFF.

On this clonotype: A much larger clone differs by one base, so this may be a read error. The chain uses TRBV7-6 and TRBJ2-3; D gene unclear. Germline V CDR1 and CDR2: SGHVS, FNYEAQ. The CDR3 runs 15 residues. CDR3 protein: CAISLVVGRTDTQYF. Written as DNA, the CDR3 is TGTGCCATCAGCTTAGTAGTGGGTCGCACAGATACGCAGTATTTT. The full variable domain, completed using reference TRBV7-6 and TRBJ2-3, is GAGVSQSPRYKVTKRGQDVALRCDPISGHVSLYWYRQALGQGPEFLTYFNYEAQQDKSGLPNDRFSAERPEGSISTLTIQRTEQRDSAMYRCAISLVVGRTDTQYFGPGTRLTVL.

V gene TRBV4-2 combines with J gene TRBJ1-6, with TRBD1 identical over 10 bases. CDR1 and CDR2 (germline): LGHNA, YNFKEQ. This CDR3 has 18 residues. J was trimmed by 0 bases and V by 3 bases; bases with no gene match: 5. The CDR3 is CASSHEGQGSSYNSPLHF. Here the CDR3 DNA reads TGTGCCAGCAGCCACGAGGGACAGGGGAGCTCCTATAATTCACCCCTCCACTTT.

This clonotype has just a few counts. The chain recombines TRBV12-3 or TRBV12-4 with TRBJ2-1; 10 nucleotides agree with TRBD2. The CDR3 spans 16 residues. V dropped 6 bases and J dropped 5; count of bases not matched to a gene: 10. CDR3: CASRPRGLADHNEQFF. Written as DNA, the CDR3 is TGTGCCAGCAGACCCAGAGGACTAGCGGACCACAATGAGCAGTTCTTC.